This TCR beta chain emerged from a study of T cells after posttransplantation cyclophosphamide. The table came from immunoSEQ multiplex PCR; TCRdb's copy has only in-frame clones and leaves some out. The data show about 6,500 clones, just under 75% seen once. The study, taken as a whole, reports: TRB overlap between skin or GI tissue T cells and blood was limited. Recipient CMV seropositivity and CMV reactivation strongly tracked TRB clonality. Donor CD8+ memory clones often dominated recipient blood repertoires at later times.

About this clone itself: Antigen unknown.

A marrow graft followed busulfan-fludarabine conditioning, with cyclophosphamide on days +3 and +4. The germline CDR1 and CDR2 sequences are SGHTA and FQGTGA. Trimming removed 3 bases at V and 3 bases at J, with 6 bases between. This CDR3 has 13 amino acids. Sequencing used PBMCs, obtained 1,400 to 1,500 days after allogeneic stem cell transplant with posttransplant cyclophosphamide. The receptor's source is a male patient between 25 and 39 years old who received an allogeneic stem cell transplant from a related donor, was CMV-positive, and had acute GVHD only. The graft donor may have contributed some T cells. The rearrangement links TRBV7-3 to TRBJ2-4, with D uncertain. The DNA for the CDR3 is TGTGCCAGCAGCTTGTCCCGCAAAAACATTCAGTACTTC. This gives the protein CASSLSRKNIQYF.